This T cell receptor beta chain came from a study of blood T cells in healthy people across ages (dated by TCRdb to the mid-2010s). Background for the entire study: In model experiments, template switching captured roughly one uniquely barcoded TCR beta cDNA molecule for every two T cells. To avoid experimental bias, donors of different ages were spread randomly across the sequencing lanes. The donors were split into four age groups: young (average 16 years), middle-aged (roughly 39), aged (over 55) and long-lived (more than 80). To track age-related changes in TCR beta repertoire diversity, the study relied on deep sequencing normalized with unique cDNA molecular identifiers. For two donors (one aged 18 to 30 and one aged 80 or older), the study analyzed two additional independent replicas of 1 million unique cDNA reads from the same blood draw. Points the paper makes about the study in general: Compared with the aged group, the long-lived group had more naive CD4+ T cells, fewer expanded clones and increased TCR diversity, a pattern suggesting age selection. Observed TCR beta diversity correlated strongly with the percentage of naive T cells measured by flow cytometry. Because the CMV infection status of the donors was unknown, age-related changes in expanded clonotypes may potentially have been confounded. Observed TCR beta diversity per million T cells fell roughly linearly with age, and a significant reduction was already apparent by age around 40. Estimates of total diversity based on one million sequenced T cells were considered lower bounds and underestimates. Conclusive comparison of naive and antigen-experienced compartments was prevented by the profiling of bulk unsorted PBMCs.

This clonotype was observed a few times. Which antigen it targets is not known. Nothing much larger sits one base from this clone, and base qualities are not available. Donors were 30 to 45 systemically healthy Caucasian individuals from Russia aged roughly 6 to 95 years. Each donor gave approximately 9.3 milliliters of peripheral blood, collected into EDTA-treated Vacutainer tubes. Ficoll-Paque density-gradient centrifugation was used to isolate PBMCs, with at least 7 million per sample. Trizol reagent was used to extract total RNA from PBMCs, with at least 5.5 micrograms per sample. For every donor, an aliquot of PBMCs went through flow cytometry to measure the percentages of naive CD45RAhigh/CD27high T cells. Reading the germline V gene gives CDR1 ENHRY and CDR2 SYGVKD. Its CDR3 holds 15 amino acids, cysteine through phenylalanine. Of the read, only the CDR3 DNA is kept; its 45 bases are in frame from base 1. From V the trimming removes 6 bases and from J it removes 1 base, while the gene matches leave 6 bases of the junction unaccounted for.

Libraries were built with 5' RACE. The data were produced on an Illumina HiSeq 2500. A second PCR of about 6 to 12 cycles was run with a J-beta primer mix and a sample-barcoded 5' primer. A template-switch 5' adaptor carrying 12 random nucleotides introduced a unique molecular identifier onto each TCR beta cDNA molecule. Each sample yielded at least 3 million CDR3-containing paired-end reads. First-strand cDNA was synthesized from all RNA with the Mint cDNA synthesis kit, primed by a TRBC-specific oligonucleotide. All cDNA was treated with uracil-DNA glycosylase and then went through a first 18-cycle PCR with the universal primers M1SS and BC2_uni_R. The paper's data handling went like this. For normalization, 1 million high-quality reads, each with a distinct molecular identifier, were randomly selected from each sample. Instead of being binned into consensus sequences, reads with shared molecular identifiers were discarded. CDR3 identification, clonotype clustering and error correction used MiTCR with a Q25 quality threshold and the strictest error-elimination algorithm. A nonparametric unseen species model with Euler transformation was used to estimate lower-bound total TCR beta diversity. TCRdb passed the public sequencing reads through fastp at Q25 and MiXCR, retaining productive beta sequences. Entries are consolidated by CDR3 protein sequence, retaining the most common genes and DNA. The V and J calls reflect TCRdb's pipeline rather than the authors' work. Recorded for this sample are about 780,000 distinct CDR3 sequences; about half of them occurred a single time. Clones ranked in the top ten supply roughly 20% of the sample.

The V gene is TRBV10-3 and the J gene is TRBJ2-1, with 7 bases matching TRBD1. This receptor was identified in an elderly man in good health. The sample comprised blood. For the CDR3, the sequence is CAIRGDSESYNEQFF. The sequence in DNA is TGTGCCATCAGAGGGGACAGCGAATCCTACAATGAGCAGTTCTTC.